What follows is one T cell receptor (beta chain) and its context. These data belong to a study of shared clonotypes between healthy human individuals. In the study overall: Aged 18 to 49, the donors were a couple of women and three men.

The CDR3 length is 15 residues. Deletions cut 0 bases from V and 0 bases from J, with 9 bases between. Germline values: CDR1 LGHNA, CDR2 YSLEER. TCRdb keeps only in-frame clones here, not all; method: immunoSEQ multiplex PCR. This repertoire shows about 1 million clones, approximately 68% found once; its top ten account for approximately 1.5%. The origin of this receptor is a man between 18 and 29 years old in good health. Sequencing was performed on memory CD4+ T cells sorted from blood. The subset denotes: CD45RA-negative fraction. This chain connects TRBV4-3 to TRBJ2-7; no definite D call. The CDR3 loop is CASSQEAAASYEQYF. The DNA for the CDR3 is TGCGCCAGCAGCCAAGAGGCCGCCGCCTCCTACGAGCAGTACTTC.